This T cell receptor beta chain was sequenced in a study of blood T cell repertoires in COVID-19. Study-level background: COVID-19 samples collected from the United States, Italy and Spain covered acute and convalescent phases. In each case, the material was cDNA or gDNA derived from T cells, B-cell-depleted T cells, or PBMCs.

Per the study methods: Estimated nucleated cell counts came from reference gene primer amplification. Assay: immunoSEQ multiplex PCR; the TCRdb copy retains only in-frame clones and omits some. Clonal size and the V and J genes are those of that table, whereas D and trimming came from the DNA. The sample includes 450,000 or so clones, about 88% of them seen just once. A Seattle source enrolled patients during active infection and followed them longitudinally. V dropped 10 bases and J dropped 7; count of bases not matched to a gene: 9. The CDR3 runs 15 residues. CDR1 and CDR2 (germline): ENHRY, SYGVKD.

The gene calls are TRBV10-3 and TRBJ2-2; 13 bases align to TRBD2. The TCR originated in a middle-aged woman with COVID-19, enrolled during active disease. The sample taken for sequencing was peripheral blood. CDR3: CATDPGLAGRGELFF. The CDR3 nucleotides read TGTGCCACTGACCCGGGACTAGCGGGGCGCGGGGAGCTGTTTTTT.